A single sample gave rise to the 2 T cell receptor beta chains below, sequenced in a study of blood T cells in healthy people across ages. Alongside a J-beta primer mix, a sample-barcoded 5' primer served in a second PCR lasting roughly 7 to 12 cycles. A single record per CDR3 protein comes from TCRdb applying MiXCR to the 5' RACE reads. In the table there are 800,000 or so distinct CDR3 sequences, 46% of which are singletons. Sequencing input: blood. The receptors derive from a man of 80 years or more in good health.

In DNA, the CDR3 is TGTGCCAGCAGTTTTTTAGGGGGATTTATCGATGAGCAGTTCTTC. Translation: CASSFLGGFIDEQFF. V gene TRBV12-3 or TRBV12-4 combines with J gene TRBJ2-1; D might be TRBD1 (6 bases). The CDR3 has 15 amino acids. V lost 3 bases, J lost 8 bases, and 17 bases lay in between.

The chain employs TRBV7-8 and TRBJ2-5, with 12 positions matching TRBD1. This CDR3 contains 16 residues. Losses at the gene ends were 5 bases for V and 6 bases for J; bases not matched to a gene: 10. The germline V gene encodes CDR1 SGHVS and CDR2 FQNEAQ. CDR3: CASSQHGTGGGKTQYF. The CDR3 DNA reads as TGTGCCAGCAGCCAGCACGGGACAGGGGGCGGAAAGACCCAGTACTTC.